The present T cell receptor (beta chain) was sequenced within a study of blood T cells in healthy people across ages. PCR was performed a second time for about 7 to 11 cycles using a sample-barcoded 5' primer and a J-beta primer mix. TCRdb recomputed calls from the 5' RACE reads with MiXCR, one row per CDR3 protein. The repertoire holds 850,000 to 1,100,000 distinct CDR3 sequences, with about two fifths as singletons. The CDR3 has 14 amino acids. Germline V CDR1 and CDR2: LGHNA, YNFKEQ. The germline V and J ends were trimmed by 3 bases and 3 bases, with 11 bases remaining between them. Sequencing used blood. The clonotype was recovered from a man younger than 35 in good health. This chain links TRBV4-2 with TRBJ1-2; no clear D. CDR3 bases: TGTGCCAGCAGCCAGTTACTCCCCGACTATGGCTACACCTTC. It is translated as CASSQLLPDYGYTF.